The 20 T cell receptor beta chains presented below share a single source sample, sequenced in a study of blood T cell repertoires in COVID-19. Sequenced by immunoSEQ multiplex PCR; TCRdb stores in-frame clones only, minus some. The table lists 250,000 to 400,000 clones, 85% of them singletons. The sequenced sample consisted of PBMCs or T cells enriched from blood (not recorded which). Receptors were obtained from a woman under 40 who had been exposed to COVID-19.

The chain uses TRBV3-1 (or the pseudogene TRBV3-2) and TRBJ2-1; D is unclear. The ends were cut back, 0 bases at V and 0 bases at J, with 9 bases in the middle. The germline gives CDR1 LGHDT, CDR2 YNNKEL (reference sequence). The CDR3 is 16 amino acids. As DNA, the CDR3 is TGTGCCAGCAGCCAAGATGGTCAGGTCTCCTACAATGAGCAGTTCTTC. Protein product: CASSQDGQVSYNEQFF.

The CDR3 DNA reads TGTGCCAGCAGTGAGTCCGATGGCTACACCTTC. It yields the protein CASSESDGYTF. The genes are TRBV2 and TRBJ1-2; unclear D gene. V was trimmed by 3 bases and J by 6 bases, leaving 5 bases between them. The CDR3 loop spans 11 amino acids. The germline V gene encodes CDR1 SNHLY and CDR2 FYNNEI.

V is TRBV19 and J is TRBJ2-7; tentatively, D is TRBD2 (7 bases). V was pared by 4 bases and J by 4 bases, with 14 bases between. The CDR3 length is 14 residues. The germline CDR1 and CDR2 sequences are LNHDA and SQIVND (reference sequence). CDR3: CASSNGGQTYEQYF. CDR3 bases: TGTGCCAGTAGTAACGGGGGGCAGACATACGAGCAGTACTTC.

This clone was detected only once. V is TRBV12-3 or TRBV12-4 and J is TRBJ2-7; 8 bases align to TRBD1. Trimming removed 6 bases from V and 3 bases from J; junction bases left unmatched: 4. The CDR3 is 13 residues long. DNA of the CDR3: TGTGCCAGCAGGACGACAGGGGTCTACGAGCAGTACTTC. It is translated as CASRTTGVYEQYF.

CDR3 amino acids: CASSESGSKFYGYTF. DNA for the CDR3: TGTGCCAGCAGTGAATCCGGGTCCAAATTCTATGGCTACACCTTC. V is TRBV25-1 and J is TRBJ1-2; D call uncertain. Trimming cost V 1 base and J 4 bases, with 13 bases left between them. The germline gives CDR1 MGHDK, CDR2 SYGVNS. The CDR3 extends over 15 amino acids.

This sequence joins TRBV7-9 and TRBJ2-2; the D is unclear. Germline V gene data show CDR1 as SEHNR and CDR2 as FQNEAQ (reference sequence). This CDR3 is 13 amino acids long. Trimming cost V 8 bases and J 4 bases, with 11 bases left between them. The CDR3 DNA reads as TGTGCCAGCCTTCCCGCGGTCACCGGGGAGCTGTTTTTT. Translated: CASLPAVTGELFF.

The rearrangement joins TRBV2 to TRBJ1-3; possibly TRBD1 for D (6 bases). The CDR3 is 15 amino acids. Germline CDR1 SNHLY, CDR2 FYNNEI. Trimming pared 4 bases from V and 0 bases from J, leaving 10 bases between. CDR3 DNA: TGTGCCAGCAGTGGACAGGCGCGCTCTGGAAACACCATATATTTT. As protein: CASSGQARSGNTIYF.

The rearrangement joins TRBV5-1 to TRBJ2-7, with 9 nucleotides matching TRBD1. The CDR3 contains 14 residues. Trimming at V came to 2 bases and at J to 2 bases, leaving 2 bases not matched to a gene. CDR1 is SGHRS and CDR2 is YFSETQ in the germline V gene. The CDR3 sequence: CASSLGTGPYEQYF. The CDR3 nucleotides are TGCGCCAGCAGCTTAGGGACAGGGCCCTACGAGCAGTACTTC.

Only one count was recorded for this clone. The chain employs TRBV27 and TRBJ1-6; 8 bases map to TRBD1. The CDR3 contains 15 residues. From germline, CDR1 is MNHEY and CDR2 SMNVEV (reference sequence). V trimming: 6 bases; J trimming: 7 bases; junction bases outside the gene matches: 8. CDR3 sequence reads: CASRLRAGGNSPLHF. The CDR3, as DNA: TGTGCCAGCAGGCTTCGGGCAGGGGGCAATTCACCCCTCCACTTT.

The rearrangement joins TRBV28 to TRBJ2-2; 7 bases agree with TRBD1. This CDR3 spans 13 amino acids. The J segment lost 8 bases and the V segment lost 1 base, leaving 1 base of the junction unmatched. CDR1 and CDR2 (germline): MDHEN, SYDVKM. In DNA form, the CDR3 reads TGTGCCAGCAGTTTATTCAGGGGGGGGGAGCTGTTTTTT. This codes for CASSLFRGGELFF.

The rearrangement links TRBV4-1 to TRBJ1-6; 8 nucleotides match TRBD1. CDR1 and CDR2 from the germline V gene are MGHRA and YSYEKL. Trimming cost V 4 bases and J 13 bases; bases outside gene matches: 6. The CDR3 contains 13 residues. CDR3 loop: CASSLDRVWPLHF. The DNA for the CDR3 is TGCGCCAGCAGCCTGGACAGGGTTTGGCCCCTCCACTTT.

The chain couples TRBV15 to TRBJ1-2; D is undetermined. The germline V gene has CDR1 LNHNV and CDR2 YYDKDF (reference sequence). Trimming shortened V by 0 bases and J by 5 bases, and 4 bases separated the two germline ends. The CDR3 is made up of 12 amino acids. CDR3 region: CATSRDSYGYTF. CDR3 bases: TGTGCCACCAGCAGAGACTCTTATGGCTACACCTTC.

This clone was seen once. The V and J genes are TRBV12-3 or TRBV12-4 and TRBJ2-7; unclear D gene. The length of the CDR3 is 12 residues. Trimming took 6 bases from V and 3 from J, leaving 9 bases between them. The CDR3 DNA reads TGTGCCAGCAGCTATGGCGGCTACGAGCAGTACTTC. Residues: CASSYGGYEQYF.

The chain combines TRBV19 with TRBJ2-7; perhaps TRBD1 as D (5 bases). Looked up from germline, CDR1 is LNHDA and CDR2 is SQIVND (reference sequence). The CDR3 covers 18 residues. V was clipped by 0 bases and J by 0 bases, with 18 bases between them. CDR3 sequence reads: CASSIDYRADTSSYEQYF. In DNA form, the CDR3 reads TGTGCCAGTAGTATAGATTATAGGGCGGACACGAGCTCCTACGAGCAGTACTTC.

The sample holds one count of this clone. The rearrangement links TRBV27 to TRBJ1-1, with 10 bases fitting TRBD1. Germline trimming cut 5 bases from V and 5 bases from J; bases unmatched to any gene: 11. Per germline, CDR1 MNHEY and CDR2 SMNVEV (reference sequence). This CDR3 spans 16 amino acids. The CDR3: CASSPRQGAFGTEAFF. Here the CDR3 DNA reads TGTGCCAGCAGTCCCCGACAGGGGGCATTTGGAACTGAAGCTTTCTTT.

The V gene is TRBV4-1, the J gene TRBJ2-5; 14 nucleotides match TRBD2. CDR3 length: 16 residues. Per germline, CDR1 MGHRA and CDR2 YSYEKL. Trimming cost V 4 bases and J 6 bases; bases outside gene matches: 7. The DNA of the CDR3 is TGCGCCAGCAGCCTCGGGACTAGCGGGGGAAGGAAGACCCAGTACTTC. Its protein product is CASSLGTSGGRKTQYF.

This clone was counted between two and nine times. This chain connects TRBV4-1 to TRBJ2-7; 10 bases are a match to TRBD1. V was pared by 2 bases and J by 3 bases, with 4 bases of the junction left unmatched. CDR1 and CDR2 (germline): MGHRA, YSYEKL. The length of the CDR3 is 15 residues. The CDR3 bases are TGCGCCAGCAGCCAACACTGGACAGGGGGCTACGAGCAGTACTTC. Amino acids: CASSQHWTGGYEQYF.

The V call is TRBV5-1, the J call TRBJ2-5, with D maybe TRBD1 (6 bases). The length of the CDR3 is 15 residues. V gave up 4 bases and J gave up 4 bases, with 17 bases separating them. Germline CDR1 is SGHRS and CDR2 is YFSETQ. CDR3 DNA: TGCGCCAGCAGCCGCCTCAGTGGGGGCAGAGAGACCCAGTACTTC. Encoded protein: CASSRLSGGRETQYF.

This chain links TRBV7-9 with TRBJ2-2; D unclear. Trimming shortened V by 3 bases and J by 5 bases, and 7 bases separated the two germline ends. The CDR3 is 13 residues long. The germline V gene encodes CDR1 SEHNR and CDR2 FQNEAQ (reference sequence). Here the CDR3 reads CASSFIQTGELFF. CDR3 coding DNA: TGTGCCAGCAGCTTCATACAGACCGGGGAGCTGTTTTTT.

V is TRBV29-1 and J is TRBJ2-7; D perhaps matches TRBD1 (5 bases). Germline V lookup: CDR1 SQVTM, CDR2 ANQGSEA. V lost 6 bases and J 2 bases, leaving 17 bases between the germline ends. This CDR3 comprises 14 residues. The CDR3 region is CSVIHDRSPYEQYF. CDR3 in DNA: TGCAGCGTGATACACGACAGATCTCCCTACGAGCAGTACTTC.